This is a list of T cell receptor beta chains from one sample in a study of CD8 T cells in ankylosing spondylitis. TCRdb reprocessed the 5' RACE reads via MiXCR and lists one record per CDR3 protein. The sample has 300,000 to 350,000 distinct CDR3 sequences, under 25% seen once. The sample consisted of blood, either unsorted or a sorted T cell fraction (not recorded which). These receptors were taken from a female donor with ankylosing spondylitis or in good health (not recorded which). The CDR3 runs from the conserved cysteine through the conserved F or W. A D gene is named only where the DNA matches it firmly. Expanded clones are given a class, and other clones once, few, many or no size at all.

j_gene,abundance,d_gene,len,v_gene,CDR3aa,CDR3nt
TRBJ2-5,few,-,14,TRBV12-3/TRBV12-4,CASSPRTTQETQYF,TGTGCCAGCAGCCCGAGGACTACCCAAGAGACCCAGTACTTC
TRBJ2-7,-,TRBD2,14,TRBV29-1,CSVAGTSGSYEQYF,TGCAGCGTCGCCGGGACTAGCGGGAGCTACGAGCAGTACTTC
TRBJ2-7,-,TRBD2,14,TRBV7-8,CASVKGGSTYEQYF,TGTGCCAGCGTCAAGGGCGGGAGTACCTACGAGCAGTACTTC
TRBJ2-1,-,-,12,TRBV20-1,CSARTDGIEQFF,TGCAGTGCTAGGACAGACGGTATTGAGCAGTTCTTC
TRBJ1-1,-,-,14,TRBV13,CASSSTGRGAEAFF,TGTGCCAGCAGCTCCACAGGGCGGGGGGCTGAAGCTTTCTTT
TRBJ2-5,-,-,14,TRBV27,CATSDTGQGETQYF,TGTGCCACCTCTGACACAGGGCAGGGAGAGACCCAGTACTTC
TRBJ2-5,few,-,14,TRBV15,CATSYQGLRETQYF,TGTGCCACCAGTTATCAGGGACTGCGAGAGACCCAGTACTTC
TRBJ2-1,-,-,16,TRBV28,CASSQVGLKSYNEQFF,TGTGCCAGCAGTCAAGTGGGACTGAAGTCCTACAATGAGCAGTTCTTC
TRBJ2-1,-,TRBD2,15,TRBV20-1,CSALPGLAGWGEQFF,TGCAGTGCTTTGCCGGGACTAGCGGGTTGGGGTGAGCAGTTCTTC
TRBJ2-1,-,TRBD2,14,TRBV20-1,CSAETSGSYNEQFF,TGCAGTGCCGAAACTAGCGGATCGTACAATGAGCAGTTCTTC
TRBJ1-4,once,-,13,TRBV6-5,CASSRQSNEKLFF,TGTGCCAGCAGTCGGCAGTCTAATGAAAAACTGTTTTTT
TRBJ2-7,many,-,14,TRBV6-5,CASTYGTGTYEQYF,TGTGCCAGCACTTACGGGACTGGGACCTACGAGCAGTACTTC
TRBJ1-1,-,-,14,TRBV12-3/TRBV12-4,CASSYGGRSTEAFF,TGTGCCAGCAGCTACGGGGGCCGAAGTACTGAAGCTTTCTTT